This T cell receptor beta chain was retrieved from a study of blood T cell repertoires in COVID-19. Background on the study: Material from acute and convalescent COVID-19 was sourced from the United States, Italy and Spain.

The assay was immunoSEQ multiplex PCR, and TCRdb's table has in-frame clones only and misses some. The data hold around 60,000 clones, with approximately 83% observed a single time. Seattle enrolled patients during active infection and tracked them longitudinally. The CDR3 spans 14 residues. Germline CDR1 and CDR2: SGHRS and YFSETQ. Trimming at V came to 2 bases and at J to 3 bases, leaving 5 bases not matched to a gene. The V gene is TRBV5-1, the J gene TRBJ2-7; 7 bases fit TRBD2. The sequence derives from a man aged 50-59 years with COVID-19, enrolled during active disease. The sample consisted of peripheral blood. CDR3 amino acids: CASSLPGGSYEQYF. CDR3 in DNA: TGCGCCAGCAGCTTACCTGGCGGGAGCTACGAGCAGTACTTC.